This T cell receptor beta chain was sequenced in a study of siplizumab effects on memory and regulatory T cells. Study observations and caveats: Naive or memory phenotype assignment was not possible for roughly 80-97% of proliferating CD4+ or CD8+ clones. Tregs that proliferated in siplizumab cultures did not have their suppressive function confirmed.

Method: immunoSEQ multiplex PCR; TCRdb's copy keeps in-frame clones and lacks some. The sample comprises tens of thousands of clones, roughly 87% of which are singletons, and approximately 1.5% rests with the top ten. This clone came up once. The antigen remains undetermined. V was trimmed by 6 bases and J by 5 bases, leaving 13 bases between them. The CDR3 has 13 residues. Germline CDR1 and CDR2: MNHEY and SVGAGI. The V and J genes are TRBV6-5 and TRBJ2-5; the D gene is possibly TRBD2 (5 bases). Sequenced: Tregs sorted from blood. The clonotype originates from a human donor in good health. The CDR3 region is CASRLLGRETQYF. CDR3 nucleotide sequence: TGTGCCAGCAGGTTACTAGGTCGGGAGACCCAGTACTTC.